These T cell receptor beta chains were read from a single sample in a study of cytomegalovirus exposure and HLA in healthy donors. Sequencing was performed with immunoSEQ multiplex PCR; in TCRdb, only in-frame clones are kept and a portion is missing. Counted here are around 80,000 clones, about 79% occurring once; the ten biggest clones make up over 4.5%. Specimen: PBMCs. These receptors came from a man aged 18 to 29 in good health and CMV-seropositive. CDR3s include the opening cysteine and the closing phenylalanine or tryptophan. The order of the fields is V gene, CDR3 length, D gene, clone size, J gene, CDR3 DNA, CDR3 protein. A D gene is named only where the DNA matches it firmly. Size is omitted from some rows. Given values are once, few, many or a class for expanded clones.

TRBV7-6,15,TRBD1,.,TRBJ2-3,TGTGCCAGCAGCTTAGGGACAGGGTCGACGGATACGCAGTATTTT,CASSLGTGSTDTQYF
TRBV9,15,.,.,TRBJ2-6,TGTGCCAGCAGCGTAGGGGGGGCTGGGGCCAACGTCCTGACTTTC,CASSVGGAGANVLTF
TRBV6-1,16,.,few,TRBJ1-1,TGTGCCAGCAGTGACCCCGCACGGGGTATGAACACTGAAGCTTTCTTT,CASSDPARGMNTEAFF
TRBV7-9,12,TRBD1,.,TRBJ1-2,TGTGCCAGCAGCCGCGACAGGGCAGAACGCACCTTC,CASSRDRAERTF
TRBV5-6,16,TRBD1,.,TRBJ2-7,TGTGCCAGCAGCTCCACCAGACAGGGGTCAGGACACGAGCAGTACTTC,CASSSTRQGSGHEQYF
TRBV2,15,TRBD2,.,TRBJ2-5,TGTGCCAGCAGGGCGACTAGCGGGAGACAAGAGACCCAGTACTTC,CASRATSGRQETQYF
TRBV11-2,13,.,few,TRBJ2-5,TGTGCCAGCAGCTTAGAGTTTCGTGAGACCCAGTACTTC,CASSLEFRETQYF
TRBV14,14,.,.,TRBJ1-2,TGTGCCAGCAGCCCGTTGACACCCTCGGATGGCTACACCTTC,CASSPLTPSDGYTF
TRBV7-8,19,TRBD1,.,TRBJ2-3,TGTGCCAGCAGCTTAGATGGGACAGGGGGGGTGAAACCCACAGATACGCAGTATTTT,CASSLDGTGGVKPTDTQYF
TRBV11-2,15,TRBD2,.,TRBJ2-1,TGTGCCAGCAGCTTGGGAGGGAGGGTCTACAATGAGCAGTTCTTC,CASSLGGRVYNEQFF
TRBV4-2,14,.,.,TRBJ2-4,TGTGCCAGCAGGCAGCTGGCAGGAAAAAACATTCAGTACTTC,CASRQLAGKNIQYF
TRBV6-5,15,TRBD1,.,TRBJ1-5,TGTGCCAGCAGACCTACGACAGGGGCCCTGGGGCCCCAGCATTTT,CASRPTTGALGPQHF
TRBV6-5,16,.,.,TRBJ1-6,TGTGCCAGCAGTTACTCGGGGCTCTCCTATAATTCACCCCTCCACTTT,CASSYSGLSYNSPLHF
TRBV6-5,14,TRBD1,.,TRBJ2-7,TGTGCCAGCGCCTCCCGGGACAGCTCCTACGAGCAGTACTTC,CASASRDSSYEQYF
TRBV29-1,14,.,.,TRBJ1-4,TGCAGCGTTGAAAAAAGGGGCGGGGATGAAAAACTGTTTTTT,CSVEKRGGDEKLFF
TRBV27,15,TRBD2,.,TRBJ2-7,TGTGCCAGCAGTTTTCTAGCGGGCCCGCGTCACGAGCAGTACTTC,CASSFLAGPRHEQYF
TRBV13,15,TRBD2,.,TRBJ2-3,TGTGCCAGCAGCTTCGGAGGGAGGGGCACAGATACGCAGTATTTT,CASSFGGRGTDTQYF